The 30 T cell receptor beta chains below come from one sample, sequenced in a study of T cells in Graves' hyperthyroidism and ophthalmopathy. Researchers took RNA transcripts and amplified the TCR beta CDR3 regions from them. The HTBI primer set drove a first-round RT-PCR of the TCR CDR3. In TCRdb, the multiplex PCR reads were re-called with MiXCR into one record per CDR3 protein. The data contain 400,000 to 550,000 distinct CDR3 sequences, 13% to 15% of them seen just once; the ten biggest clones take up roughly 17%. The sample comprised blood. The source of these receptors is a woman aged 18-29 years with Graves' hyperthyroidism.

This clonotype was counted many times. The gene calls are TRBV29-1 and TRBJ2-1; possibly TRBD1 for D (5 bases). This CDR3 is 18 amino acids long. Germline V gene data show CDR1 as SQVTM and CDR2 as ANQGSEA. Trimming took 0 bases from V and 0 from J, leaving 18 bases between them. CDR3 residues: CSVEDARVRDHSYNEQFF. DNA of the CDR3: TGCAGCGTTGAAGACGCCCGTGTCAGGGATCACTCCTACAATGAGCAGTTCTTC.

Ten or more counts support this clonotype. The CDR3, as DNA: TGTGCCAGCATCAACAGGGGGAACACTGAAGCTTTCTTT. Protein: CASINRGNTEAFF. V and J are TRBV12-3 or TRBV12-4 and TRBJ1-1, with 7 bases identical to TRBD1. The CDR3 length is 13 residues. V was clipped by 7 bases and J by 1 base; unmatched bases: 3.

The chain recombines TRBV7-2 with TRBJ2-2, with TRBD2 matching over 13 bases. V dropped 3 bases and J dropped 5; count of bases not matched to a gene: 6. The CDR3 is 17 amino acids. Germline V lookup: CDR1 SGHTA, CDR2 FQGNSA. The CDR3 is CASSFPRTSGSTGELFF. The CDR3 DNA reads as TGTGCCAGCAGCTTCCCCCGGACTAGCGGGAGTACCGGGGAGCTGTTTTTT.

The V and J genes are TRBV30 and TRBJ2-3; 7 nucleotides agree with TRBD2. The J segment lost 4 bases and the V segment lost 1 base, leaving 8 bases of the junction unmatched. Germline-derived CDR1 and CDR2 are GTSNPN and SVGIG (reference sequence). CDR3 size: 15 residues. For the CDR3, the DNA is TGTGCCTGGAGTGGAGGGACTACGGAGGCAGATACGCAGTATTTT. As protein: CAWSGGTTEADTQYF.

This chain uses TRBV30 with TRBJ2-1; TRBD2 is a possible D gene (5 bases). The CDR3 sequence is 11 residues long. Germline V CDR1 and CDR2: GTSNPN, SVGIG (reference sequence). V was shortened by 0 bases and J by 15 bases, with 12 bases between the two germline ends. The CDR3 loop is CAWSVLGIPFF. CDR3 nucleotide sequence: TGTGCCTGGAGTGTACTCGGGATCCCGTTCTTC.

In regard to this clonotype: It may be a read error: a sequence one base away is much more abundant. Since no conserved phenylalanine or tryptophan closes the CDR3, a read error is the likely cause. This chain connects TRBV19 to TRBJ2-5; 10 nucleotides agree with TRBD2. Germline assignment: CDR1 LNHDA and CDR2 SQIVND (reference sequence). CDR3 length: 16 amino acids. V was clipped by 2 bases and J by 1 base; unmatched bases: 4. The CDR3 reads CASSIPAGGPQETQYV. The CDR3 nucleotides are TGTGCCAGTAGTATACCAGCGGGAGGGCCCCAAGAGACCCAGTACGTC.

This clonotype came up many times. The chain joins TRBV20-1 to TRBJ1-2, with D hard to call. Germline CDR1 is DFQATT and CDR2 is SNEGSKA (reference sequence). The CDR3 contains 13 residues. V dropped 6 bases and J dropped 2 bases, with 13 bases sitting between them. CDR3 protein: CSAENWPNYGYTF. Written as DNA, the CDR3 is TGCAGTGCCGAAAATTGGCCGAACTATGGCTACACCTTC.

This clonotype was observed many times. This chain links TRBV19 with TRBJ2-7; weak D call: TRBD2 (5 bases). V lost 3 bases and J 2 bases, leaving 8 bases between the germline ends. CDR3 length: 13 residues. Germline-derived CDR1 and CDR2 are LNHDA and SQIVND (reference sequence). The CDR3 nucleotides are TGTGCCAGTAGTATCGGACTCACCTACGAGCAGTACTTC. This translates into CASSIGLTYEQYF.

This sequence joins TRBV19 and TRBJ2-1; D possibly matches TRBD1 or TRBD2 (5 bases each). Deletions cut 5 bases from V and 9 bases from J, with 14 bases between. CDR1 LNHDA and CDR2 SQIVND come from the germline V gene (reference sequence). The CDR3 consists of 13 residues. CDR3 sequence (DNA): TGTGCCAGTAGTTCGGGACCGGCGGGTGAGCAGTTCTTC. This sequence encodes CASSSGPAGEQFF.

The chain carries TRBV27 and TRBJ2-1, with D unresolved. The germline V and J ends were trimmed by 3 bases and 6 bases, with 3 bases remaining between them. The CDR3 length is 11 residues. Germline-derived CDR1 and CDR2 are MNHEY and SMNVEV (reference sequence). This CDR3 reads CASSFANEQFF. In DNA, the CDR3 is TGTGCCAGCAGTTTCGCCAATGAGCAGTTCTTC.

This clonotype has only a few counts. The chain joins TRBV10-1 to TRBJ2-2; D gene uncertain. Germline V lookup: CDR1 WNHNN, CDR2 SYGVQD (reference sequence). V was clipped by 8 bases and J by 4 bases, with 5 bases between them. The CDR3 loop spans 11 amino acids. This CDR3 reads CASLRTGELFF. The DNA of the CDR3 is TGCGCCAGCCTACGCACCGGGGAGCTGTTTTTT.

Comments on this clonotype: This may stem from a read error, because a much larger clone lies one nucleotide away. The J gene is TRBJ2-1, the V gene TRBV6-9; 13 positions agree with TRBD2. The germline V gene encodes CDR1 MNHGY and CDR2 SVAAGI. This CDR3 comprises 17 residues. The CDR3 region is CASSLSRLAGGYNEKFF. For the CDR3, the DNA is TGTGCCAGCAGTTTATCCCGACTAGCGGGAGGATACAATGAGAAGTTCTTC.

Only a few counts were recorded for this clonotype. This chain uses TRBV24-1 with TRBJ2-2, with a tentative D call TRBD1 (5 bases). This CDR3 has 17 amino acids. CDR1 is KGHDR, CDR2 SFDVKD, per germline. The germline V and J ends were trimmed by 2 bases and 1 base, with 13 bases remaining between them. The CDR3 coding sequence is TGTGCCACCAGTGATTCTCTTGTCCAGGGGAACACCGGGGAGCTGTTTTTT. Its translation is CATSDSLVQGNTGELFF.

This clonotype has a count of ten or more. The genes are TRBV12-3 or TRBV12-4 and TRBJ2-1; weak D call: TRBD2 (6 bases). V lost 7 bases to trimming and J lost 3 bases, with 16 bases between them. CDR3 length: 15 residues. Written as DNA, the CDR3 is TGTGCCAGCACCCGCGGGGTAGGAGGCTACAATGAGCAGTTCTTC. This sequence encodes CASTRGVGGYNEQFF.

The chain has TRBV5-4 and TRBJ1-3, with no clear D. Germline lookup yields CDR1 SGHNT and CDR2 YYREEE (reference sequence). Between the trimmed V and J ends, which lost 0 bases and 7 bases, there was a span of 8 bases. The CDR3 extends over 13 amino acids. The CDR3 protein is CASSLEGKNTIYF. In DNA form, the CDR3 reads TGTGCCAGCAGCTTGGAAGGGAAGAACACCATATATTTT. The whole variable domain, filled in from reference TRBV5-4 and TRBJ1-3, reads ETGVTQSPTHLIKTRGQQVTLRCSSQSGHNTVSWYQQALGQGPQFIFQYYREEENGRGNFPPRFSGLQFPNYSSELNVNALELDDSALYLCASSLEGKNTIYFGEGSWLTVV.

This clonotype showed up just a few times. V usage is TRBV28 and J usage is TRBJ2-1, with D perhaps TRBD2 (6 bases). The V and J ends lost 3 bases and 0 bases respectively, with 12 bases between them. This CDR3 has 16 amino acids. Germline V lookup: CDR1 MDHEN, CDR2 SYDVKM. CDR3 in DNA: TGTGCCAGCAGTTTTATCGGGAGTGGCTCCTACAATGAGCAGTTCTTC. Translated, it gives CASSFIGSGSYNEQFF.

This clonotype came up once. A read error is possible here, since a much larger clone lies one base away. V is TRBV7-2 and J is TRBJ1-1; no clear D gene. The germline V gene has CDR1 SGHTA and CDR2 FQGNSA. Trimming removed 3 bases at V and 3 bases at J, with 5 bases between. This CDR3 is built from 12 residues. The CDR3 sequence: CASSFVDTEAFF. CDR3 DNA: TGTGCCAGCAGCTTTGTGGACACTGAAGCTTTCTTT.

This clonotype was seen only a few times. This chain connects TRBV20-1 to TRBJ2-7; 8 bases are shared with TRBD2. From germline, CDR1 is DFQATT and CDR2 SNEGSKA (reference sequence). Trimming at V came to 0 bases and at J to 1 base, leaving 8 bases not matched to a gene. The CDR3 consists of 16 residues. The chain's CDR3 is CSARELAEDPSYEQYF. CDR3 sequence (DNA): TGCAGTGCTAGAGAACTAGCGGAGGATCCATCCTACGAGCAGTACTTC.

In regard to this clonotype: Possible read error: a much larger clone is one base away. The V gene is TRBV6-2 or TRBV6-3, the J gene TRBJ2-7; the match to TRBD2 covers 12 bases. Germline trimming cut 4 bases from V and 7 bases from J; bases unmatched to any gene: 17. The germline gives CDR1 MNHEY, CDR2 SVGEGT. The CDR3 consists of 18 residues. As DNA, the CDR3 is TGTGCCAGCAGTTTCCAGCCCCGACTAGCGGGAGATGAGGGGGAGCAGTACTTC. It is translated as CASSFQPRLAGDEGEQYF.

Comment on this clonotype: One end of the junction varies from germline; a read error may be responsible. This chain connects TRBV7-3 to TRBJ2-2; 7 bases are a match to TRBD2. This CDR3 region has 14 residues. Looked up from germline, CDR1 is SGHTA and CDR2 is FQGTGA. The CDR3 loop reads CASSRDYHGGGLFF. CDR3 bases: TGTGCCAGCAGCCGAGATTATCACGGCGGGGGGCTGTTTTTT.

This sequence joins TRBV19 and TRBJ2-3; the D gene is possibly TRBD1 (6 bases). Trimming shortened V by 6 bases and J by 0 bases, and 13 bases separated the two germline ends. In germline, CDR1 is LNHDA, CDR2 SQIVND (reference sequence). There are 15 residues in the CDR3. The CDR3: CASSKMGHSTDTQYF. The DNA for the CDR3 is TGTGCCAGTAGCAAAATGGGACACAGCACAGATACGCAGTATTTT.

Regarding this clonotype: A single base separates this from a much larger clone, so it may be a read error. This chain uses TRBV30 with TRBJ2-1, with D tentatively TRBD2 (5 bases). Germline V gene sequence: CDR1 GTSNPN, CDR2 SVGIG (reference sequence). The length of the CDR3 is 15 residues. Here the CDR3 reads CAWTPGSGIYNEQSF. The CDR3 DNA reads as TGTGCCTGGACCCCTGGGAGCGGAATTTACAATGAGCAGTCCTTC.

In this sample, this clonotype turned up many times. The chain employs TRBV11-2 and TRBJ2-1; D gene ambiguous. The germline V and J ends were trimmed by 4 bases and 12 bases, with 13 bases remaining between them. The germline CDR1 and CDR2 sequences are SGHAT and FQNNGV. This CDR3 spans 12 amino acids. The DNA for the CDR3 is TGTGCCAGCAGCTCCCACGGTGTTTCGCAGTTCTTC. Protein sequence: CASSSHGVSQFF.

This clonotype showed up just a few times. The genes are TRBV24-1 and TRBJ2-5, with D possibly being TRBD2 (5 bases). Germline-derived CDR1 and CDR2 are KGHDR and SFDVKD. Trimming took 0 bases from V and 5 from J, leaving 15 bases between them. This CDR3 contains 16 residues. DNA of the CDR3: TGTGCCACCAGTGATTTGTTGGCGGGCTTGGGGGAGACCCAGTACTTC. This translates into CATSDLLAGLGETQYF.

CDR3 nucleotide sequence: TGTGCCAGCAGTGAAGCGTACACTGACCCCTACAATGAGCAGTTCTTC. Translation gives CASSEAYTDPYNEQFF. The V call is TRBV25-1, the J call TRBJ2-1, with D unclear. Germline loops: CDR1 MGHDK, CDR2 SYGVNS. There are 16 residues in the CDR3. Trimming pared 2 bases from V and 2 bases from J, leaving 13 bases between.

This clonotype was recorded at least ten times. The chain combines TRBV5-1 with TRBJ2-3; 7 bases are a match to TRBD2. CDR1 SGHRS and CDR2 YFSETQ come from the germline V gene. V shed 1 base, J shed 0 bases, and the junction held 2 bases outside the gene matches. The CDR3 has 15 amino acids. CDR3 in DNA: TGCGCCAGCAGCTTGTGGGAGGGAAGCACAGATACGCAGTATTTT. Residues: CASSLWEGSTDTQYF.

For the CDR3, the DNA is TGTGCCTGGAGTTTATACTCCGGGACAGCCTATGGCTACACCTTC. It is translated as CAWSLYSGTAYGYTF. The chain joins TRBV30 to TRBJ1-2; 7 bases fit TRBD1. CDR3 length equals 15 residues. In germline, CDR1 is GTSNPN, CDR2 SVGIG (reference sequence). Trimming removed 2 bases from V and 4 bases from J; junction bases left unmatched: 10.

The chain has TRBV20-1 and TRBJ2-7; 7 bases align to TRBD2. The junction had 8 bases not matched to a gene; V was cut back by 3 bases and J by 0 bases. Germline-derived CDR1 and CDR2 are DFQATT and SNEGSKA (reference sequence). The CDR3 runs to 15 residues. As DNA, the CDR3 is TGCAGTGCTAGGGGCGCTTCTAGCGGCTCCTACGAGCAGTACTTC. Translation gives CSARGASSGSYEQYF.

This clonotype was observed at least ten times. The chain carries TRBV12-3 or TRBV12-4 and TRBJ1-5; D gene uncertain. V was shortened by 1 base and J by 0 bases, with 10 bases between the two germline ends. This CDR3 contains 16 residues. CDR3 in DNA: TGTGCCAGCAGTTTAGACGGGCAGGTTAGCAATCAGCCCCAGCATTTT. Encoded protein: CASSLDGQVSNQPQHF.

This clonotype was recorded many times. The gene calls are TRBV12-3 or TRBV12-4 and TRBJ2-7; TRBD1 agrees at 10 bases. The CDR3 has 14 residues. J gave up 4 bases and V 5 bases, and 5 bases lay outside the gene matches. CDR3 residues: CASSMGQGPYEQYV. The CDR3 region has the DNA TGTGCCAGCAGTATGGGACAGGGGCCATACGAGCAGTACGTC.